This T cell receptor (beta chain) appears in the sequencing data of a study of shared clonotypes between healthy human individuals. Whole-study context: Used for every donor were three CD4 naive, three CD4 memory, two CD8 naive and one CD8 memory plate.

The CDR3 length is 17 residues. V lost 0 bases and J lost 1, with 15 bases in between. Germline CDR1 and CDR2: KGHSH and LQKENI. Findings and limits, study-wide: Sharing of clonotypes among donors was expected to vary with sequencing depth.

Original data processing: Owing to the provision of junction-only sequences devoid of quality scores by immunoSEQ, filtering differed. Clones were read by immunoSEQ multiplex PCR, and TCRdb kept only the in-frame ones, dropping some. That table furnishes V, J and clone size, whereas the DNA furnished D and trimming. Among about 2.5 million clones listed, 80% to 95% were seen once. With respect to this clone: Its antigen is undetermined.

This sequence originates from a man aged 18-30 years in good health. Some clones in this sample may be carry-over from other donors' samples. The sequenced material came from naive CD4+ T cells from PBMCs. This sample's subset: CD45RA+ positively selected. The chain links TRBV18 to TRBJ2-5; TRBD2 is a possible D gene (5 bases). Here the CDR3 DNA reads TGTGCCAGCTCACCACCCCCTTTGCGGGTGGGCCAAGAGACCCAGTACTTC. Translating gives CASSPPPLRVGQETQYF.